This T cell receptor beta chain comes out of a study of neurological immune-mediated disorders. Study-wide findings and caveats: HTLV-1-associated myelopathy had the most TCR clonal expansion, while multiple sclerosis had the least, a level that fell below healthy controls. Subjects shared no identical expanded-clone CDR3 amino acid sequences, suggesting private TCR-beta repertoires in all groups.

TCRdb re-derived calls from the 5' RACE reads in MiXCR, one entry per CDR3 protein. Counted here are 57,000 or so distinct CDR3 sequences, about an eighth occurring once; the ten biggest clones make up 1.5% to 2%. At least ten counts were recorded for this clonotype. Antigen: not known. CDR1 is SGHTA and CDR2 is FQGTGA in the germline V gene. The V and J ends lost 2 bases and 1 base, in that order; junction bases with no gene match: 9. CDR3 size: 17 residues. The study drew its healthy controls from blood bank volunteers in Maryland, USA. The study built unsorted libraries from 2 million PBMCs kept at -80 C.

The TCR was taken from a man aged 60 to 69 in good health. The sample comprised PBMCs. The chain uses TRBV7-3 and TRBJ2-5, with 8 bases identical to TRBD2. CDR3: CASSLGAGARGQETQYF. CDR3 nucleotides: TGTGCCAGCAGCTTAGGAGCGGGGGCCCGGGGCCAAGAGACCCAGTACTTC.